Following are 13 T cell receptor beta chains from one sample sequenced in a study of cytomegalovirus exposure and HLA in healthy donors. 60 Vbeta and 13 Jbeta primers were used in PCR. The protocol was immunoSEQ multiplex PCR, while the TCRdb copy is restricted to in-frame clones and leaves out a portion. Of tens of thousands of clones listed, around 70% are singletons. Sequenced material: PBMCs. These receptor sequences come from a woman aged 45-60 years in good health and CMV-seropositive.

The chain employs TRBV7-9 and TRBJ2-1; a possible D gene is TRBD1 (6 bases). In germline, CDR1 is SEHNR, CDR2 FQNEAQ (reference sequence). CDR3 size: 15 residues. Trimming pared 6 bases from V and 6 bases from J, leaving 18 bases between. DNA of the CDR3: TGTGCCAGCAGTACCGGGACAATTTTTGTCAATGAGCAGTTCTTC. Its translation: CASSTGTIFVNEQFF.

This clone was counted between two and nine times. The rearrangement joins TRBV27 to TRBJ1-2; D gene ambiguous. From germline, CDR1 is MNHEY and CDR2 SMNVEV (reference sequence). Trimming removed 3 bases at V and 7 bases at J, with 12 bases between. The CDR3 is 13 amino acids. The CDR3, as DNA: TGTGCCAGCAGTTTTCGGGAGGGAGGTGGCTACACCTTC. Translating it yields CASSFREGGGYTF.

The chain links TRBV5-4 to TRBJ2-5; D is unresolved. The CDR3 has 12 residues. Germline-derived CDR1 and CDR2 are SGHNT and YYREEE (reference sequence). V lost 4 bases and J lost 0, with 4 bases in between. CDR3 region: CASSPYQETQYF. The CDR3 DNA reads TGTGCCAGCAGCCCTTACCAAGAGACCCAGTACTTC.

The chain uses TRBV5-1 and TRBJ2-4; D remains unclear. The CDR3 has 16 amino acids. Germline lookup yields CDR1 SGHRS and CDR2 YFSETQ. V lost 2 bases and J 0 bases, leaving 12 bases between the germline ends. CDR3 DNA: TGCGCCAGCAGCTTCCGCGAAGACACAGCCAAAAACATTCAGTACTTC. Amino acids: CASSFREDTAKNIQYF.

The rearrangement links TRBV28 to TRBJ2-6, with D uncertain. Germline values: CDR1 MDHEN, CDR2 SYDVKM. This CDR3 is 13 amino acids long. V lost 7 bases and J lost 4, with 8 bases in between. The chain's CDR3 is CASNELGANVLTF. CDR3 DNA: TGTGCCAGCAACGAGTTGGGGGCCAACGTCCTGACTTTC.

The V call is TRBV5-1, the J call TRBJ1-1; D possibly corresponds to TRBD1 (6 bases). The CDR3 runs to 14 residues. Trimming shortened V by 6 bases and J by 4 bases, and 16 bases separated the two germline ends. Germline V CDR1 and CDR2: SGHRS, YFSETQ. The CDR3 loop reads CASKWTVSGTEAFF. The CDR3 DNA reads TGCGCCAGCAAATGGACAGTATCCGGCACTGAAGCTTTCTTT.

A remark on this clone: Other DNA sequences within the sample encode an identical CDR3. J is TRBJ2-3 and V is TRBV4-1, with D maybe TRBD2 (6 bases). The germline V gene encodes CDR1 MGHRA and CDR2 YSYEKL. Between the trimmed V and J ends, which lost 0 bases and 5 bases, there was a span of 12 bases. CDR3 length: 15 residues. CDR3 nucleotides: TGCGCCAGCAGCCAAGAGCACCGGGAGATAGATACGCAGTATTTT. Its translation is CASSQEHREIDTQYF.

The gene calls are TRBV19 and TRBJ2-1; tentatively, D is TRBD1 (6 bases). The CDR3 runs 15 residues. Germline loops: CDR1 LNHDA, CDR2 SQIVND (reference sequence). V lost 6 bases and J 1 base, leaving 13 bases between the germline ends. CDR3 amino acids: CASSDSQGSYNEQFF. In DNA form, the CDR3 reads TGTGCCAGTAGCGACAGTCAGGGGTCCTACAATGAGCAGTTCTTC.

In this sample, this clone turned up a few times. J is TRBJ2-3 and V is TRBV6-4, with 10 bases lining up with TRBD2. This CDR3 spans 15 amino acids. V gave up 6 bases and J gave up 0 bases; unmatched junction bases: 3. CDR1 and CDR2 (germline): MRHNA, SNTAGT. As DNA, the CDR3 is TGTGCCAGCAGCGCTAGCGGGGGTAGCACAGATACGCAGTATTTT. It translates to CASSASGGSTDTQYF.

The chain has TRBV7-2 and TRBJ2-2; no firm D call. CDR1 is SGHTA and CDR2 is FQGNSA in the germline V gene. Trimming cost V 2 bases and J 4 bases, with 5 bases left between them. This CDR3 comprises 13 residues. Written as DNA, the CDR3 is TGTGCCAGCAGCTTAAGGAGCACCGGGGAGCTGTTTTTT. It codes for CASSLRSTGELFF.

This clone was counted a single time. The J gene is TRBJ2-5, the V gene TRBV6-5; TRBD2 agrees at 7 bases. This CDR3 comprises 15 residues. The V segment lost 0 bases and the J segment 5 bases; nucleotides outside the gene matches: 6. Germline V lookup: CDR1 MNHEY, CDR2 SVGAGI. The CDR3 DNA is TGTGCCAGCAGTTACTCGGGAGGGGATGACGAGACCCAGTACTTC. Its translation: CASSYSGGDDETQYF.

With respect to this clone: Compared with germline, one end of the junction differs, possibly owing to a read error. V usage is TRBV7-9 and J usage is TRBJ2-2; 7 positions match TRBD1. Germline CDR1 reads SEHNR; CDR2 reads FQNEAQ (reference sequence). The CDR3 is 17 amino acids. CDR3 region: CVSSLEPGTAYTGELFF. The CDR3 nucleotides read TGTGTCAGCAGCTTAGAGCCCGGGACAGCCTACACCGGGGAGCTGTTTTTT.

The CDR3 loop is CASSLGTGGSNQPQHF. The DNA for the CDR3 is TGTGCCAGCAGCCTAGGGACAGGCGGGAGCAATCAGCCCCAGCATTTT. The gene calls are TRBV11-2 and TRBJ1-5, with TRBD1 matching 8 bases. The CDR3 has 16 amino acids. Trimming cost V 5 bases and J 1 base; bases outside gene matches: 7. Germline V gene sequence: CDR1 SGHAT, CDR2 FQNNGV.